The rows below give T cell receptor beta chains drawn from one sample of a study of blood T cell repertoires in COVID-19. The table came from immunoSEQ multiplex PCR; TCRdb's copy has only in-frame clones and leaves some out. The sample has under 50,000 clones, 70% to 90% seen once. Material: peripheral blood. Receptors were obtained from a man aged 55-75 years with COVID-19, enrolled during active disease. CDR3s include the opening cysteine and the closing phenylalanine or tryptophan. Each record gives: V gene, J gene, CDR3 protein.

TRBV11-3	TRBJ2-7	CASSLVRTYEQYF
TRBV5-1	TRBJ2-3	CASSPPIGQGTDTQYF
TRBV7-9	TRBJ2-7	CASSLVTRGAYEQYF
TRBV20-1	TRBJ2-7	CSASGARGEQYF
TRBV6-2/TRBV6-3	TRBJ2-5	CASSYSGQQETQYF
TRBV5-6	TRBJ1-1	CASSSSVTGLNTEAFF
TRBV9	TRBJ2-2	CASSVKSEYTGELFF
TRBV6-5	TRBJ1-5	CASSSGPAQPQHF
TRBV18	TRBJ2-1	CASSPASGFTFSSYNEQFF
TRBV19	TRBJ1-5	CASSIDNRGSSNQPQHF
TRBV7-2	TRBJ2-2	CASSDMTRSELFF
TRBV25-1	TRBJ2-7	CASSEQGAREQYF
TRBV5-4	TRBJ2-7	CASRWDYSYEQYF
TRBV29-1	TRBJ1-4	CSYRGHGAGEKLFF
TRBV28	TRBJ2-7	CASLHRGGYEQYF
TRBV14	TRBJ1-3	CASSPLGPGNTIYF
TRBV4-1	TRBJ2-7	CASSQLGTSEYYEQYF
TRBV28	TRBJ1-2	CASNSPDREGGYTF
TRBV7-2	TRBJ2-7	CASSGGGREVAYEQYF
TRBV30	TRBJ2-2	CAWSVIGRAGELFF
TRBV2	TRBJ2-5	CASSPQETQYF
TRBV5-1	TRBJ2-5	CASSLSWGRETQYF
TRBV30	TRBJ1-5	CAWSVSDSYSNQPQHF
TRBV24-1	TRBJ1-5	CATSWDTDQPQHF
TRBV11-3	TRBJ2-2	CASSGREITGELFF
TRBV7-9	TRBJ2-2	CASSLRGGEPGELFF
TRBV21-1	TRBJ2-7	CAGGLAGGPVSYEQYF
TRBV4-1	TRBJ2-7	CASSQTDRFSYEQYF
TRBV11-2	TRBJ2-1	CASSSGLAGVSRYEQFF
TRBV2	TRBJ1-1	CASVRAPGETEAFF
TRBV11-1	TRBJ2-7	CASSFAGGLTYEQYF
TRBV9	TRBJ2-7	CASSVGLAPFSYEQYF
TRBV4-3	TRBJ1-6	CASSQVEESPLHF
TRBV24-1	TRBJ2-3	CATSTPGGDTQYF
TRBV5-1	TRBJ1-2	CASSSGTGKDYGYTF
TRBV19	TRBJ1-4	CASSPVDRHLFF
TRBV18	TRBJ2-2	CASSMGLDANTGELFF
TRBV7-2	TRBJ2-7	CASSFLEEVYEQYF
TRBV30	TRBJ1-1	CAWTEGTQLNTEAFF
TRBV6-5	TRBJ2-1	CASREGSSYNEQFF
TRBV18	TRBJ2-3	CASSPPAGGGGTDTQYF